This TCR beta chain was sequenced for a study of blood T cell repertoires in COVID-19. Study-level background: Some COVID-19 samples were acute and others convalescent; all came from the United States, Italy and Spain. Sample material is recorded as cDNA or gDNA derived from T cells, B-cell-depleted T cells, or PBMCs.

As originally analysed: From reference gene primer amplification, estimates of nucleated cell counts were derived. Sequencing used immunoSEQ multiplex PCR; TCRdb keeps in-frame clones, though not all of them. That table is the source of V, J and clone size, and D and trimming were worked out from the DNA. The repertoire has roughly 120,000 clones, roughly 92% of them found once; the top ten carry around 2.1%. Germline trimming cut 7 bases from V and 5 bases from J; bases unmatched to any gene: 9. Germline CDR1 SNHLY, CDR2 FYNNEI. The CDR3 runs 14 residues. Seattle researchers signed up patients amid active infection and tracked them longitudinally.

The source is a man aged 50-60 years with COVID-19, enrolled during active disease. The sequenced sample was peripheral blood. The gene calls are TRBV2 and TRBJ2-7; TRBD1 matches at 9 bases. The CDR3 here is CASIPGQGIHEQYF. The DNA for the CDR3 is TGTGCCAGCATTCCGGGACAGGGAATCCACGAGCAGTACTTC.